Sequencing of this T cell receptor beta chain was carried out in a study of T cells in Graves' hyperthyroidism and ophthalmopathy. Looking at the study overall: Peripheral blood collection took place at initial diagnosis, before any treatment.

Patients were excluded because of uncontrolled infection, other autoimmune disease, pregnancy or lactation. Clinical symptoms, serum thyroxine and TRAb, thyroid ultrasound and orbital computed tomography together formed the diagnostic basis. Trimming removed 8 bases at V and 5 bases at J, with 10 bases between. This CDR3 spans 13 amino acids. Germline CDR1 MNHNS, CDR2 SASEGT. This clonotype was seen at least ten times. Amplification of TCR beta CDR3 regions was performed using RNA transcripts as template. Using the HTBI primer set, a first-round RT-PCR was run on the TCR CDR3. One entry per CDR3 protein results from TCRdb running MiXCR on the multiplex PCR reads. The sample consists of about 350,000 distinct CDR3 sequences, about 15% of them appearing once.

This sequence was found in a woman aged 30 to 39 with Graves' hyperthyroidism that later progressed to Graves' ophthalmopathy. Material: blood. The rearrangement joins TRBV6-1 to TRBJ1-6; D call uncertain. DNA for the CDR3: TGTGCCAGCGGGCGGGCCAATAATTCACCCCTCCACTTT. Translating gives CASGRANNSPLHF.